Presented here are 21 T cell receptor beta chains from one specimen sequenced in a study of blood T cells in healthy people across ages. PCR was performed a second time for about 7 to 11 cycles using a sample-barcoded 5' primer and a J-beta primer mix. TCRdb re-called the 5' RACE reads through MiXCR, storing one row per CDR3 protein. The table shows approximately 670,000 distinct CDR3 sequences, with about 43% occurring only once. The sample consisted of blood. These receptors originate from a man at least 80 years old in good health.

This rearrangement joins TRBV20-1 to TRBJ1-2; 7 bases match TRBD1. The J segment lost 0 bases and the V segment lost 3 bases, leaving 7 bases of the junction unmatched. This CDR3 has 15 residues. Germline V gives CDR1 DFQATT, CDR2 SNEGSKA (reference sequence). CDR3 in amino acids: CSARRGQGTNYGYTF. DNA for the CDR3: TGCAGTGCTAGGAGGGGGCAGGGTACTAACTATGGCTACACCTTC.

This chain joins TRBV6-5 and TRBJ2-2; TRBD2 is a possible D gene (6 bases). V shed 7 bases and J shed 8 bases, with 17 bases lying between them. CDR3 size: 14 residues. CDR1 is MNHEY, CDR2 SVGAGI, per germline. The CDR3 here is CASTMGGPSGELFF. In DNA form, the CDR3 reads TGTGCCAGCACCATGGGGGGACCTTCTGGGGAGCTGTTTTTT.

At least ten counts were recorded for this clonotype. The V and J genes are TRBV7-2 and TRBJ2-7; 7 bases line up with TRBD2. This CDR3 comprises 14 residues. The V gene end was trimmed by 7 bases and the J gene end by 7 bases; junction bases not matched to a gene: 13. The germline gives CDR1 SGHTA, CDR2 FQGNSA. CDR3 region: CASNDRTRSSEQYF. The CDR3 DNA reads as TGTGCCAGCAATGATAGGACTAGATCAAGTGAGCAGTACTTC.

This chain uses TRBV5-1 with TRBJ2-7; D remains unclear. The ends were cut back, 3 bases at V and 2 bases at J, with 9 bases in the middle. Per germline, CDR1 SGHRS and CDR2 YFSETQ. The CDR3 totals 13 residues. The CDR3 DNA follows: TGCGCCAGCAGCTATAATTCAGCCTACGAGCAGTACTTC. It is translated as CASSYNSAYEQYF. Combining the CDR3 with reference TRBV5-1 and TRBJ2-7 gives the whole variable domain KAGVTQTPRYLIKTRGQQVTLSCSPISGHRSVSWYQQTPGQGLQFLFEYFSETQRNKGNFPGRFSGRQFSNSRSEMNVSTLELGDSALYLCASSYNSAYEQYFGPGTRLTVT.

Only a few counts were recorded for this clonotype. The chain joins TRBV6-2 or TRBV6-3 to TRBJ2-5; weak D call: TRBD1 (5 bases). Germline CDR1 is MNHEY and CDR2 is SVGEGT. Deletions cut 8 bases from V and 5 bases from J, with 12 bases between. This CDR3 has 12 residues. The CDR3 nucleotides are TGTGCCAGCGGGGCATCACGTGAGACCCAGTACTTC. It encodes CASGASRETQYF.

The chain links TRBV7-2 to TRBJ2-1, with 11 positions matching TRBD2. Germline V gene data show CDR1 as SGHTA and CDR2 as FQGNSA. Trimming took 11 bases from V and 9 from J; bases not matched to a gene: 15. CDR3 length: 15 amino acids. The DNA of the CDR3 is TGTGCCGCCCGGGTAGCGGGAGGGCTACAAGGTGAGCAGTTCTTC. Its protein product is CAARVAGGLQGEQFF.

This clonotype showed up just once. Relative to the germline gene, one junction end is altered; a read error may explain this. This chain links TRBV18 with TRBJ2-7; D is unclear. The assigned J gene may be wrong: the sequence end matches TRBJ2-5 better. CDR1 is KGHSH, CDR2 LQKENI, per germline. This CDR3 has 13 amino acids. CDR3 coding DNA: TGTGCCAGCTCACAAAGCTATCAAGGGACCCAGTACTTC. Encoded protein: CASSQSYQGTQYF.

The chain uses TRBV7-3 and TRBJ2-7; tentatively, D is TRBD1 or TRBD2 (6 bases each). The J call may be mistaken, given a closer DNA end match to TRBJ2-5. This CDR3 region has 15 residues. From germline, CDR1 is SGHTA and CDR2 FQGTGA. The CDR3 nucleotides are TGTGCCAGCAGCAAAAGGGGGGAACAAGTAGAGACCCAGTACTTC. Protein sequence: CASSKRGEQVETQYF.

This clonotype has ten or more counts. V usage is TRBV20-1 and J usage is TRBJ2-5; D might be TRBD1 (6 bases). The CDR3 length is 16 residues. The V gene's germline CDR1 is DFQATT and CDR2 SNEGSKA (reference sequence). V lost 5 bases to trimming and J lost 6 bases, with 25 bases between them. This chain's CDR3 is CSADPTTGRTRQTQYF. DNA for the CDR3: TGCAGTGCTGACCCAACGACAGGCCGTACTAGACAGACCCAGTACTTC.

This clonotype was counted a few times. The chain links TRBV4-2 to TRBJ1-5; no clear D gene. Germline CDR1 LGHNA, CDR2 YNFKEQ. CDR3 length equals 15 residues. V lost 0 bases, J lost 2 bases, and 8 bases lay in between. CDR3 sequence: CASSQDPHGNQPQHF. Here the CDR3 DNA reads TGTGCCAGCAGCCAAGACCCCCATGGCAATCAGCCCCAGCATTTT.

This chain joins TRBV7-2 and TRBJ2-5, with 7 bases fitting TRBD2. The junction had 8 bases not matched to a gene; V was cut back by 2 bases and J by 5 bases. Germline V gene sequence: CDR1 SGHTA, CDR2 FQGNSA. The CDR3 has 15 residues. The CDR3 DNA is TGTGCCAGCAGCTTATACGTGGGAGGGAGGGAGACCCAGTACTTC. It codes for CASSLYVGGRETQYF.

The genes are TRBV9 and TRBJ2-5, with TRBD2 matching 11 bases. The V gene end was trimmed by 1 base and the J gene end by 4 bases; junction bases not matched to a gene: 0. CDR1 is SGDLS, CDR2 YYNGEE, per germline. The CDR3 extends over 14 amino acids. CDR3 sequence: CASSVLAGGETQYF. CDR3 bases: TGTGCCAGCAGCGTACTAGCGGGAGGAGAGACCCAGTACTTC.

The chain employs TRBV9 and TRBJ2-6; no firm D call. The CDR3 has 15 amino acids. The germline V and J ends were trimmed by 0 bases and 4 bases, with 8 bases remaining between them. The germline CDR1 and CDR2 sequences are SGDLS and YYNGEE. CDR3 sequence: CASSVDIAGANVLTF. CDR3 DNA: TGTGCCAGCAGCGTAGATATCGCCGGGGCCAACGTCCTGACTTTC.

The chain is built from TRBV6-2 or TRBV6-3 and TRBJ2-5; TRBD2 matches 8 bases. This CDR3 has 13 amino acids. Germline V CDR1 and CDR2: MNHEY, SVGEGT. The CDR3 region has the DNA TGTGCATCAAAGGGAGCGGGAGAAGAGACCCAGTACTTC. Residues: CASKGAGEETQYF.

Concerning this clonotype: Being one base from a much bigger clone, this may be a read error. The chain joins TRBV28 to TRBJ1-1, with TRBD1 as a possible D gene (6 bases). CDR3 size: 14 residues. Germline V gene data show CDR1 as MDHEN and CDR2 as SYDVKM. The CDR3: CASTLGGFDTGAFF. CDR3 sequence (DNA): TGTGCCAGCACTCTAGGGGGGTTTGACACTGGAGCTTTCTTT.

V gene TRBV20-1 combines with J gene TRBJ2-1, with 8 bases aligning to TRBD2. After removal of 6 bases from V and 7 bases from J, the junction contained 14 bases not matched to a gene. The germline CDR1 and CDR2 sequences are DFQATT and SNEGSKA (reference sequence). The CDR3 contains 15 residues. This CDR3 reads CSASSISGDNNEQFF. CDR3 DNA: TGCAGTGCCTCCAGTATTAGCGGGGACAATAATGAGCAGTTCTTC.

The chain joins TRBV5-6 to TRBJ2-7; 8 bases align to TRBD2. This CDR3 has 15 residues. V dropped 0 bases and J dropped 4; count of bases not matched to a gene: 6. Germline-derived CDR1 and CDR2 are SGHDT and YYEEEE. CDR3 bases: TGTGCCAGCAGCTTGGCGACTAGCGAGTTATACGAGCAGTACTTC. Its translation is CASSLATSELYEQYF.

The CDR3 DNA reads TGTGCCAGCAGCTACGCTGGGCGGGGGCCGTCAGATACGCAGTATTTT. This encodes CASSYAGRGPSDTQYF. The rearrangement links TRBV5-6 to TRBJ2-3; D perhaps matches TRBD2 (7 bases). Germline V gene lookup returns CDR1 SGHDT and CDR2 YYEEEE. This CDR3 comprises 16 residues. Trimming took off 3 bases at V and 4 bases at J, with 18 bases between the two ends.

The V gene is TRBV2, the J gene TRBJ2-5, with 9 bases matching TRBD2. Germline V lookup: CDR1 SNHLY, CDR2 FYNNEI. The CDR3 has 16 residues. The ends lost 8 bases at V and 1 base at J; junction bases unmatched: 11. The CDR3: CASRRRQLAGQETQYF. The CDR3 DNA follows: TGTGCCAGCCGCAGACGGCAACTAGCGGGCCAAGAGACCCAGTACTTC.

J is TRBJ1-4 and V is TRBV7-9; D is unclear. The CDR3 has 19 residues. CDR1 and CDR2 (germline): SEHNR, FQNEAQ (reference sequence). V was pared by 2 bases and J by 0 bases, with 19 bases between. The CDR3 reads CASSLPPRSVTATNEKLFF. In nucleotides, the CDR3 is TGTGCCAGCAGCTTACCGCCCCGAAGCGTCACCGCAACTAATGAAAAACTGTTTTTT.

The DNA for the CDR3 is TGTGCCAGCAGCTCCCCCCAGCCCAAGAACACTGAAGCTTTCTTT. Encoded protein: CASSSPQPKNTEAFF. The rearrangement uses TRBV7-2 and TRBJ1-1; D unclear. V lost 4 bases to trimming and J lost 1 base, with 13 bases between them. Germline values: CDR1 SGHTA, CDR2 FQGNSA. The CDR3 runs 15 residues.